This is a list of T cell receptor beta chains from one sample in a study of cytomegalovirus exposure and HLA in healthy donors. Clones were read by immunoSEQ multiplex PCR, and TCRdb kept only the in-frame ones, dropping some. The sample shows around 65,000 clones, around 62% of them seen only once. The sample taken for sequencing was PBMCs. The receptor set was obtained from a man in his forties in good health and CMV-seropositive. Each CDR3 is given with its conserved first and last residue. Each record gives: V gene, clone size, J gene, D gene, CDR3 protein, CDR3 DNA. A D gene is named only where the DNA matches it firmly. Clone size is not always given. Where it is, it says once, few, many or a class for expanded clones.

v_call: TRBV15; clone_size: few; j_call: TRBJ1-4; d_call: TRBD1; cdr3_aa: CATSRWGTGDNEKLFF; cdr3_nt: TGTGCCACCAGCAGATGGGGGACAGGCGACAATGAAAAACTGTTTTTT
v_call: TRBV28; clone_size: NA; j_call: TRBJ2-2; d_call: TRBD2; cdr3_aa: CASSLLGGLFTGELFF; cdr3_nt: TGTGCCAGCAGTTTATTGGGAGGGCTATTTACCGGGGAGCTGTTTTTT
v_call: TRBV2; clone_size: NA; j_call: TRBJ2-5; d_call: TRBD2; cdr3_aa: CASSLGGGQETQYF; cdr3_nt: TGTGCCAGCAGTCTCGGGGGGGGACAAGAGACCCAGTACTTC
v_call: TRBV30; clone_size: NA; j_call: TRBJ2-1; d_call: TRBD2; cdr3_aa: CAQTSSGTSGMDNEQFF; cdr3_nt: TGTGCCCAAACATCCTCCGGGACTAGCGGTATGGACAATGAGCAGTTCTTC
v_call: TRBV5-1; clone_size: NA; j_call: TRBJ2-2; d_call: NA; cdr3_aa: CASSLNRNTGELFF; cdr3_nt: TGCGCCAGCAGCCTAAACAGGAACACCGGGGAGCTGTTTTTT
v_call: TRBV7-2; clone_size: NA; j_call: TRBJ2-5; d_call: NA; cdr3_aa: CASSRAQETQYF; cdr3_nt: TGTGCCAGCAGTAGAGCCCAAGAGACCCAGTACTTC
v_call: TRBV11-2; clone_size: NA; j_call: TRBJ2-1; d_call: NA; cdr3_aa: CASSLPGLYNEQFF; cdr3_nt: TGTGCCAGCAGCTTACCGGGATTATACAATGAGCAGTTCTTC
v_call: TRBV6-6; clone_size: NA; j_call: TRBJ2-7; d_call: TRBD1; cdr3_aa: CASTSATGVRPYEQYF; cdr3_nt: TGTGCCAGCACCTCGGCCACAGGGGTTCGTCCTTACGAGCAGTACTTC
v_call: TRBV10-3; clone_size: NA; j_call: TRBJ2-1; d_call: NA; cdr3_aa: CASRGGGADIEQFF; cdr3_nt: TGTGCCTCCCGTGGAGGGGGCGCAGATATTGAGCAGTTCTTC
v_call: TRBV6-5; clone_size: few; j_call: TRBJ1-1; d_call: TRBD1; cdr3_aa: CASRQPGGGTEAFF; cdr3_nt: TGTGCCAGCAGACAACCAGGGGGCGGCACTGAAGCTTTCTTT